The 24 T cell receptor beta chains below come from one sample, sequenced in a study of identical twins. MiXCR, applied by TCRdb to the 5' RACE reads, yields one record per CDR3 protein. The repertoire holds about 480,000 distinct CDR3 sequences, with over 12% as singletons. The same data also went into a second study, on yellow fever vaccine responses in identical twins.

The specimen was CD4+ T cells sorted from blood. The receptors shown here come from a woman aged 18-35 years in good health.

The V and J genes are TRBV7-9 and TRBJ2-5; tentative D call: TRBD1 (7 bases). Germline V gene sequence: CDR1 SEHNR, CDR2 FQNEAQ (reference sequence). V was cut by 4 bases and J by 1 base, with 13 bases left in between. The CDR3 extends over 15 amino acids. CDR3 sequence: CASSSGDRRQETQYF. CDR3 DNA: TGTGCCAGCAGCTCGGGGGACAGACGCCAAGAGACCCAGTACTTC. Combining the CDR3 with reference TRBV7-9 and TRBJ2-5 gives the whole variable domain DTGVSQNPRHKITKRGQNVTFRCDPISEHNRLYWYRQTLGQGPEFLTYFQNEAQLEKSRLLSDRFSAERPKGSFSTLEIQRTEQGDSAMYLCASSSGDRRQETQYFGPGTRLLVL.

The rearrangement joins TRBV7-9 to TRBJ2-2; 9 bases match TRBD2. The V gene end was trimmed by 6 bases and the J gene end by 6 bases; junction bases not matched to a gene: 5. The V gene's germline CDR1 is SEHNR and CDR2 FQNEAQ (reference sequence). The CDR3 is 14 residues long. As DNA, the CDR3 is TGTGCCAGCAGTCCTAGCGGGATAGCCGGGGAGCTGTTTTTT. Its protein is CASSPSGIAGELFF.

The genes are TRBV5-1 and TRBJ2-5, with D unresolved. This CDR3 has 13 amino acids. Germline CDR1 is SGHRS and CDR2 is YFSETQ. V shed 3 bases and J shed 0 bases, with 6 bases lying between them. The CDR3 DNA is TGCGCCAGCAGCTACCCGAACCAAGAGACCCAGTACTTC. Protein sequence: CASSYPNQETQYF.

Many counts were recorded for this clonotype. The V and J genes are TRBV15 and TRBJ2-5, with D uncertain. This CDR3 region has 16 residues. Germline V CDR1 and CDR2: LNHNV, YYDKDF (reference sequence). V lost 4 bases and J lost 0, with 15 bases in between. CDR3 in DNA: TGTGCCACCAGCAAGGACGGCAGAACCAACCAAGAGACCCAGTACTTC. Its translation: CATSKDGRTNQETQYF. Full variable domain (rest looked up from reference TRBV15 and TRBJ2-5): DAMVIQNPRYQVTQFGKPVTLSCSQTLNHNVMYWYQQKSSQAPKLLFHYYDKDFNNEADTPDNFQSRRPNTSFCFLDIRSPGLGDTAMYLCATSKDGRTNQETQYFGPGTRLLVL.

This clonotype was detected a few times. In DNA, the CDR3 is TGTGCCAGCAGCGCTGGGACTAGCGGGGGGCCGATTCAGTACTTC. Protein sequence: CASSAGTSGGPIQYF. This rearrangement joins TRBV7-2 to TRBJ2-4, with 15 bases lining up with TRBD2. Losses at the gene ends were 5 bases for V and 10 bases for J; bases not matched to a gene: 6. This CDR3 is built from 15 residues. CDR1 SGHTA and CDR2 FQGNSA come from the germline V gene.

This clonotype showed up just a few times. The chain combines TRBV12-3 or TRBV12-4 with TRBJ2-7; D may be TRBD1 (5 bases). The V end was cut by 4 bases, the J end by 4 bases, with 14 bases between. This CDR3 contains 14 residues. In nucleotides, the CDR3 is TGTGCCAGCAGTTCCAAAGGGGCTGGGTACGAGCAGTACTTC. Translation gives CASSSKGAGYEQYF.

This clonotype has a count of ten or more. This rearrangement joins TRBV3-1 to TRBJ2-1, with TRBD1 matching 7 bases. V lost 8 bases and J lost 7; bases outside the gene matches: 8. The CDR3 has 13 amino acids. Germline lookup yields CDR1 LGHDT and CDR2 YNNKEL (reference sequence). This chain's CDR3 is CASRQGSGNEQFF. CDR3 DNA: TGTGCCAGCCGACAGGGAAGTGGGAATGAGCAGTTCTTC.

Here the CDR3 DNA reads TGTGCCAGCAGCTCCGGGACGGCCTCGGGGCCCCAGCATTTT. This codes for CASSSGTASGPQHF. This chain links TRBV28 with TRBJ1-5; a possible D gene is TRBD1 (5 bases). The germline V gene encodes CDR1 MDHEN and CDR2 SYDVKM. The ends were cut back, 6 bases at V and 9 bases at J, with 18 bases in the middle. The CDR3 totals 14 residues.

This clonotype was observed a few times. The chain links TRBV20-1 to TRBJ2-5; 7 nucleotides agree with TRBD1. J was trimmed by 2 bases and V by 5 bases; bases with no gene match: 11. In germline, CDR1 is DFQATT, CDR2 SNEGSKA (reference sequence). The CDR3 spans 15 residues. The CDR3 sequence: CSAAPGTDEQETQYF. As DNA, the CDR3 is TGCAGTGCTGCCCCCGGGACAGACGAACAAGAGACCCAGTACTTC.

This chain uses TRBV15 with TRBJ2-1; 7 bases are shared with TRBD2. V lost 1 base and J lost 9; bases outside the gene matches: 12. The germline V gene encodes CDR1 LNHNV and CDR2 YYDKDF (reference sequence). The CDR3 runs 16 residues. The CDR3 reads CATSRASGISLGEQFF. DNA for the CDR3: TGTGCCACCAGCAGAGCAAGCGGGATCTCGCTAGGTGAGCAGTTCTTC. The entire variable domain, with the rest obtained from reference TRBV15 and TRBJ2-1, is as follows: DAMVIQNPRYQVTQFGKPVTLSCSQTLNHNVMYWYQQKSSQAPKLLFHYYDKDFNNEADTPDNFQSRRPNTSFCFLDIRSPGLGDTAMYLCATSRASGISLGEQFFGPGTRLTVL.

This clonotype appeared a few times. The V gene is TRBV10-3, the J gene TRBJ2-7; TRBD1 might be the D (6 bases). V lost 10 bases, J lost 3 bases, and 16 bases lay in between. The CDR3 contains 13 residues. Germline CDR1 is ENHRY and CDR2 is SYGVKD. This chain's CDR3 is CATHETGDYEQYF. As DNA, the CDR3 is TGTGCCACTCACGAGACAGGAGACTACGAGCAGTACTTC.

This chain uses TRBV28 with TRBJ2-7; D might be TRBD1 or TRBD2, each matching 5 bases. CDR3 length: 16 residues. Germline CDR1 reads MDHEN; CDR2 reads SYDVKM. The V end was cut by 4 bases, the J end by 1 base, with 17 bases between. The CDR3 loop reads CASSSPRGRRSYEQYF. CDR3 coding DNA: TGTGCCAGCAGTTCCCCCCGGGGACGCCGATCCTACGAGCAGTACTTC.

This chain links TRBV7-9 with TRBJ2-1, with TRBD2 matching over 16 bases. From germline, CDR1 is SEHNR and CDR2 FQNEAQ (reference sequence). There are 16 residues in the CDR3. Trimming cost V 4 bases and J 9 bases; bases outside gene matches: 6. This chain's CDR3 is CASSSPGTSGRGEQFF. CDR3 coding DNA: TGTGCCAGCAGCTCCCCCGGGACTAGCGGGAGGGGTGAGCAGTTCTTC.

J is TRBJ1-2 and V is TRBV12-3 or TRBV12-4; D gene unclear. Trimming shortened V by 6 bases and J by 3 bases, and 11 bases separated the two germline ends. This CDR3 has 13 residues. CDR3 nucleotides: TGTGCCAGCAGCCCCCGAGAGGACTATGGCTACACCTTC. Translated: CASSPREDYGYTF.

V gene TRBV29-1 combines with J gene TRBJ2-7, with D perhaps given as TRBD1 or TRBD2 (5 bases each). V was pared by 7 bases and J by 2 bases, with 21 bases between. CDR1 is SQVTM and CDR2 is ANQGSEA in the germline V gene. The CDR3 has 15 amino acids. DNA of the CDR3: TGCAGCGCCTGGGGGTGGGCTCGAGCCACCTACGAGCAGTACTTC. It encodes CSAWGWARATYEQYF.

The V gene is TRBV7-2, the J gene TRBJ2-1; 14 bases match TRBD2. The CDR3 covers 16 residues. With 5 bases clipped from V and 10 bases from J, the junction kept 10 bases outside the gene matches. CDR1 is SGHTA, CDR2 FQGNSA, per germline. CDR3 protein: CASSPTTSGGAREQFF. CDR3 sequence (DNA): TGTGCCAGCAGCCCAACGACTAGCGGGGGGGCGAGGGAGCAGTTCTTC.

This clonotype was seen at least ten times. The chain has TRBV28 and TRBJ2-1; D unresolved. V was pared by 2 bases and J by 0 bases, with 20 bases between. The CDR3 is 19 amino acids. Germline values: CDR1 MDHEN, CDR2 SYDVKM. DNA for the CDR3: TGTGCCAGCAGTTTAGGGAAGCAACCAAAATCCCACTCCTACAATGAGCAGTTCTTC. As protein: CASSLGKQPKSHSYNEQFF.

This rearrangement joins TRBV6-5 to TRBJ2-3; D might be TRBD1 or TRBD2, each matching 5 bases. The CDR3 spans 15 residues. Deletions cut 1 base from V and 0 bases from J, with 8 bases between. CDR1 MNHEY and CDR2 SVGAGI come from the germline V gene. In DNA form, the CDR3 reads TGTGCCAGCAGTTACTTGGGGACCAGCACAGATACGCAGTATTTT. Translation gives CASSYLGTSTDTQYF.

This clonotype was seen only a few times. V is TRBV6-1 and J is TRBJ1-3; D is perhaps TRBD1 (6 bases). Germline values: CDR1 MNHNS, CDR2 SASEGT. The CDR3 has 15 residues. The germline V and J ends were trimmed by 5 bases and 4 bases, with 15 bases remaining between them. The CDR3 spells CASSTWGRKGNTIYF. The CDR3 nucleotides are TGTGCCAGCAGTACCTGGGGGCGCAAGGGAAACACCATATATTTT.

This clonotype was seen many times. The J gene is TRBJ2-7, the V gene TRBV7-9; 9 bases agree with TRBD2. CDR1 SEHNR and CDR2 FQNEAQ come from the germline V gene (reference sequence). The CDR3 runs 16 residues. The ends lost 5 bases at V and 0 bases at J; junction bases unmatched: 8. The CDR3 sequence: CASSTRSGGSSYEQYF. The CDR3 region has the DNA TGTGCCAGCAGCACCCGTAGCGGGGGAAGCTCCTACGAGCAGTACTTC.

The V call is TRBV5-1, the J call TRBJ1-1; D ambiguous. The germline V gene has CDR1 SGHRS and CDR2 YFSETQ. This CDR3 spans 14 amino acids. Trimming took 5 bases from V and 0 from J, leaving 11 bases between them. The CDR3, as DNA: TGCGCCAGCAGTTCTGGACGGTTGAACACTGAAGCTTTCTTT. This sequence encodes CASSSGRLNTEAFF.

This clonotype was seen many times. The junction departs from germline at one end; a sequencing error may be responsible. The chain has TRBV12-3 or TRBV12-4 and TRBJ1-1; TRBD1 might be the D (6 bases). The CDR3 sequence is 14 residues long. CDR3 in DNA: TGTGCCAGCAGTTTGCCGAATCGGGGACAATCCCTCTCCTTT. Amino acids: CASSLPNRGQSLSF.

This clonotype has a handful of counts. The chain uses TRBV2 and TRBJ1-5; 9 nucleotides match TRBD1. In germline, CDR1 is SNHLY, CDR2 FYNNEI. The V and J ends lost 4 bases and 2 bases, in that order; junction bases with no gene match: 6. This CDR3 has 16 amino acids. The CDR3 here is CASSAIQGAGNQPQHF. CDR3 sequence (DNA): TGTGCCAGCAGTGCGATACAGGGGGCTGGCAATCAGCCCCAGCATTTT.

This clonotype has just a few counts. The V gene is TRBV29-1, the J gene TRBJ2-1; D unresolved. V gave up 0 bases and J gave up 9 bases, with 6 bases separating them. The CDR3 loop spans 11 amino acids. CDR1 and CDR2 (germline): SQVTM, ANQGSEA. The DNA for the CDR3 is TGCAGCGTTGAAGATCCATTTGAGCAGTTCTTC. Protein: CSVEDPFEQFF.